The source of this TCR beta chain is a study of technical replicates of blood from several donors. The V gene's germline CDR1 is ENHRY and CDR2 SYGVKD. V trimming: 2 bases; J trimming: 2 bases; junction bases outside the gene matches: 6. This CDR3 comprises 15 residues. Repertoires were generated with immunoSEQ multiplex PCR, while TCRdb's copy carries only in-frame clones and drops some. The table shows under 85,000 clones, with 86% occurring only once. The receptor was isolated from a human donor in good health. Some clones in this sample may be carry-over from other donors' samples. V usage is TRBV10-3 and J usage is TRBJ2-7; TRBD2 matches at 7 bases. Sample: PBMCs. CDR3 protein: CAISEAGGRAYEQYF. The CDR3 bases are TGTGCCATCAGTGAGGCCGGGGGGAGGGCCTACGAGCAGTACTTC.